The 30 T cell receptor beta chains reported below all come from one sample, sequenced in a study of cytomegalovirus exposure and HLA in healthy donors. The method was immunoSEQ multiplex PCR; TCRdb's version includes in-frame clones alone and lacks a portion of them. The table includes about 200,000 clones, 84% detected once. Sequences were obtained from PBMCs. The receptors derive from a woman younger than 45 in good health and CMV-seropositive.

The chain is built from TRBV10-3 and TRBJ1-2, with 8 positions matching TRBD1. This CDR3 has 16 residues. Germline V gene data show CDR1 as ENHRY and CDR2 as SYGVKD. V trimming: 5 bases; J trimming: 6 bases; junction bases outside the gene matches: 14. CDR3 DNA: TGTGCCATCAGTAGACAGGGGCCCTCAGAATTGAATGGCTACACCTTC. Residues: CAISRQGPSELNGYTF.

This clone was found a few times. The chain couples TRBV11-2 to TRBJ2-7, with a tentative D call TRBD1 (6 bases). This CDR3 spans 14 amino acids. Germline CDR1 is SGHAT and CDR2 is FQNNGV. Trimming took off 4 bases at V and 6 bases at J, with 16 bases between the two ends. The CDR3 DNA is TGTGCCAGCAGCTCTCGGACAGCCCTCTCCGAGCAGTACTTC. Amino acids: CASSSRTALSEQYF.

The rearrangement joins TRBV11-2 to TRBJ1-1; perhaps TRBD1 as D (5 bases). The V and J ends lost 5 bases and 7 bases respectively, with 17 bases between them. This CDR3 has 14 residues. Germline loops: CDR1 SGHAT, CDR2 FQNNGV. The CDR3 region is CASSALGGVGEAFF. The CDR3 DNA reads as TGTGCCAGCAGCGCACTCGGGGGGGTGGGTGAAGCTTTCTTT.

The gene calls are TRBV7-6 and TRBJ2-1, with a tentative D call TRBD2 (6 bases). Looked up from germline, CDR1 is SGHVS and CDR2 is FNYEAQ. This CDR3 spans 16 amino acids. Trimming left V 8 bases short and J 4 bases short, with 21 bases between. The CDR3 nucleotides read TGTGCCAGCTCCGCGGCCTTCGGGAGAGGTTACAATGAGCAGTTCTTC. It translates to CASSAAFGRGYNEQFF. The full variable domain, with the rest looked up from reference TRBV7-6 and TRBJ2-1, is GAGVSQSPRYKVTKRGQDVALRCDPISGHVSLYWYRQALGQGPEFLTYFNYEAQQDKSGLPNDRFSAERPEGSISTLTIQRTEQRDSAMYRCASSAAFGRGYNEQFFGPGTRLTVL.

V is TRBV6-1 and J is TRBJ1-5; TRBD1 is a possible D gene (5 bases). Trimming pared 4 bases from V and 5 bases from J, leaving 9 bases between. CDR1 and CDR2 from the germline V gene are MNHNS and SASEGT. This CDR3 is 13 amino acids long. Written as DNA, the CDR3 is TGTGCCAGCAGTGTGGGGGGTTATCAGCCCCAGCATTTT. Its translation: CASSVGGYQPQHF.

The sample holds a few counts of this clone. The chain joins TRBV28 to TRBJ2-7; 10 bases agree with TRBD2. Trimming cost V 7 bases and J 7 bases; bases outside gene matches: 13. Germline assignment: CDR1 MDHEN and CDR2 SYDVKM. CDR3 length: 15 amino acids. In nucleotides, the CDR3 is TGTGCCAGCAAAGCGGGAGGGCAGGAGACGAGAGAGCAGTACTTC. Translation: CASKAGGQETREQYF.

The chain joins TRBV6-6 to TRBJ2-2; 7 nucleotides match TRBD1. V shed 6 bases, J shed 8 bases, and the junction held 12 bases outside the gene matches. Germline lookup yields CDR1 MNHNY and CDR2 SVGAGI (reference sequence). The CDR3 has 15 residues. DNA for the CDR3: TGTGCCAGCAGAAACCGGGGACAGAGGTTAGGGGAGCTGTTTTTT. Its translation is CASRNRGQRLGELFF.

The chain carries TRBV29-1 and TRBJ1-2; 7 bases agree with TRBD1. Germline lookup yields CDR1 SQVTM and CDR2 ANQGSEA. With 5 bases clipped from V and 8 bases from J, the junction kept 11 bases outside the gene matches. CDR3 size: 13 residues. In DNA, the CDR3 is TGCAGCGTTACACCAACAGGGGCCCGGGGCTACACCTTC. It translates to CSVTPTGARGYTF.

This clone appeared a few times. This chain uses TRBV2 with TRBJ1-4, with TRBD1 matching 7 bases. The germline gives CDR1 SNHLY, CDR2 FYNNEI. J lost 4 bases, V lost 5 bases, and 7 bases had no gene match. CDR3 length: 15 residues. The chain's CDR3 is CASSRRTGLNEKLFF. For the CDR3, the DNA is TGTGCCAGCAGTAGACGGACAGGACTTAATGAAAAACTGTTTTTT.

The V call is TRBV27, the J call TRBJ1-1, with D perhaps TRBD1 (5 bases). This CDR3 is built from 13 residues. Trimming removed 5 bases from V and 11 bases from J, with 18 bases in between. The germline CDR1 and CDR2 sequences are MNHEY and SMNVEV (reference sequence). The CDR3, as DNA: TGTGCCAGCAGTACCCGACAGCTAAGCGAGGCTTTCTTT. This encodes CASSTRQLSEAFF.

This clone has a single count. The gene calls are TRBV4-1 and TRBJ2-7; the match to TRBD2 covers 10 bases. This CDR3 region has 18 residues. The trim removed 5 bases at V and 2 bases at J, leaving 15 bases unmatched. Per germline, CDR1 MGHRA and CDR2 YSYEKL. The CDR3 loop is CASSLYSRSGRATYEQYF. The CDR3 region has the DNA TGCGCCAGCAGCTTATATTCGAGGAGCGGGAGGGCCACCTACGAGCAGTACTTC.

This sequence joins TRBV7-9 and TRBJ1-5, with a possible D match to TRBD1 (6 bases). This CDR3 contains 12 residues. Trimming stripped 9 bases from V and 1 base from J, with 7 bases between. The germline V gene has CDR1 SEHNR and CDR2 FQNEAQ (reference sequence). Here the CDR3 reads CASGQSNQPQHF. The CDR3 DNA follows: TGTGCCAGTGGACAGAGCAATCAGCCCCAGCATTTT.

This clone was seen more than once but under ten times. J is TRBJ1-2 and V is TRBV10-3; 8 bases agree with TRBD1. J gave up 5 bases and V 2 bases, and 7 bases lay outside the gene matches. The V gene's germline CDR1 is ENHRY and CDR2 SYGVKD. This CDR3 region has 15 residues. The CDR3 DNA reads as TGTGCCATCAGTGAGAGCCGGGACAGGCTATATGGCTACACCTTC. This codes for CAISESRDRLYGYTF.

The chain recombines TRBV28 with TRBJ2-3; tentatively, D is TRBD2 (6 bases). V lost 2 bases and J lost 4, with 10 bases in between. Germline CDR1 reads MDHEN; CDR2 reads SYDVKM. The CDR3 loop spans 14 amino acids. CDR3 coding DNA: TGTGCCAGCAGTTTAGGCAGGAGGGCAGATACGCAGTATTTT. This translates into CASSLGRRADTQYF.

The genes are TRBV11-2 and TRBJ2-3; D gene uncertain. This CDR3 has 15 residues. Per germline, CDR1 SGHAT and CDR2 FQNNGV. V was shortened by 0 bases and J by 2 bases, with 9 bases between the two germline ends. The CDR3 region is CASSLDSFSTDTQYF. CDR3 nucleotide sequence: TGTGCCAGCAGCTTAGATAGTTTTTCCACAGATACGCAGTATTTT.

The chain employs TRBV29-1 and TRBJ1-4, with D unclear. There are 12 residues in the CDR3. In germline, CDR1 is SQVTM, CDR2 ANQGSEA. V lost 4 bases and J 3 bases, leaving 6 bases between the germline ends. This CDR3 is CSVARSNEKLFF. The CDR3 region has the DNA TGCAGCGTTGCGCGATCTAATGAAAAACTGTTTTTT.

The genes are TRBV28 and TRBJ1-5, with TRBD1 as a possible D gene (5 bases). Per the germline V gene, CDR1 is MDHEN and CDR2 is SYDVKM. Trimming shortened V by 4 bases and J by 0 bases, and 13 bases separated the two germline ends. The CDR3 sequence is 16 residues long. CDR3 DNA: TGTGCCAGCAGTTCAATCGGACAAGTTAGCAATCAGCCCCAGCATTTT. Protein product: CASSSIGQVSNQPQHF. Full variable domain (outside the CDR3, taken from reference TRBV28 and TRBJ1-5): DVKVTQSSRYLVKRTGEKVFLECVQDMDHENMFWYRQDPGLGLRLIYFSYDVKMKEKGDIPEGYSVSREKKERFSLILESASTNQTSMYLCASSSIGQVSNQPQHFGDGTRLSIL.

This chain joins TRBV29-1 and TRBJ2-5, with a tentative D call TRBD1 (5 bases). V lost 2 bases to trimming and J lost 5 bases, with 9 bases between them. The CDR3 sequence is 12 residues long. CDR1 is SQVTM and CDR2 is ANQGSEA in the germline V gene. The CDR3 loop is CSVEKGRETQYF. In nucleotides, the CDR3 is TGCAGCGTTGAAAAGGGGCGGGAGACCCAGTACTTC.

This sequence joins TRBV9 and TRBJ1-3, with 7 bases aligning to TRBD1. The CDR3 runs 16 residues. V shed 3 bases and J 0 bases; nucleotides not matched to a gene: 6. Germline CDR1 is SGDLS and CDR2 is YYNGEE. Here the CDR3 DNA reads TGTGCCAGCAGCGGAGCCCGGGACAGCTCTGGAAACACCATATATTTT. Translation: CASSGARDSSGNTIYF.

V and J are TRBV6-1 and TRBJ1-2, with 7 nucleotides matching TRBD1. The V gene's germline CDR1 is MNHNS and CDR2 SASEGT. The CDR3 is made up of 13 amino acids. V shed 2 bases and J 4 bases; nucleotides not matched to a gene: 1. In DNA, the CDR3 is TGTGCCAGCAGTGAACAGGGGGTCTATGGCTACACCTTC. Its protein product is CASSEQGVYGYTF.

CDR3 nucleotide sequence: TGCGCCAGCAGCATCGCCGGGACAGCGAACACCGGGGAGCTGTTTTTT. This codes for CASSIAGTANTGELFF. This chain joins TRBV5-1 and TRBJ2-2; TRBD1 matches 7 bases. CDR1 and CDR2 (germline): SGHRS, YFSETQ. J lost 0 bases, V lost 4 bases, and 6 bases had no gene match. The CDR3 sequence is 16 residues long.

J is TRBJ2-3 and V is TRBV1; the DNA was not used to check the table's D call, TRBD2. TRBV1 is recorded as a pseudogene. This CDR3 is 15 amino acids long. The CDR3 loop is CTSSPQGLDTDTQYF. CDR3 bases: TGCACCAGCAGCCCCCAAGGACTTGATACAGATACGCAGTATTTT.

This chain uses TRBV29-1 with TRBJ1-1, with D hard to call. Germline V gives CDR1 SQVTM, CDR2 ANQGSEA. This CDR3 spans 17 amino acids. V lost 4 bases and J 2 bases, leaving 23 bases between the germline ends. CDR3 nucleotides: TGCAGCGTTGTGATTTTGTGGAGGGTGGAAGAAAACACTGAAGCTTTCTTT. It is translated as CSVVILWRVEENTEAFF.

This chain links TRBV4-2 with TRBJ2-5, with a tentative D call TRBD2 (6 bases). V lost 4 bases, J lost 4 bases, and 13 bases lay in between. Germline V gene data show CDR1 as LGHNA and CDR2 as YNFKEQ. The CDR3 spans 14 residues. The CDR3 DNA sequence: TGTGCCAGCAGCCCCTTTGCGGGGTTAGAGACCCAGTACTTC. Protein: CASSPFAGLETQYF.

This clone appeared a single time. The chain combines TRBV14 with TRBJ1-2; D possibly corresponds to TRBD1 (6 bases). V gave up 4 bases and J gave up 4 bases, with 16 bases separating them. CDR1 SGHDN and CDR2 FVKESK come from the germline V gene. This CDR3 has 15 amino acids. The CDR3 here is CASSPFPGTPYGYTF. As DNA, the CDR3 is TGTGCCAGCAGCCCTTTTCCCGGGACACCCTATGGCTACACCTTC.

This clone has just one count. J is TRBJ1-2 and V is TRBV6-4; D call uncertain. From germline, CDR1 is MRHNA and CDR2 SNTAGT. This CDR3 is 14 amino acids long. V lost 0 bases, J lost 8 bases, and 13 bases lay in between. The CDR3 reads CASSDSTQGGGYTF. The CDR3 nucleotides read TGTGCCAGCAGTGACTCGACTCAAGGTGGCGGCTACACCTTC.

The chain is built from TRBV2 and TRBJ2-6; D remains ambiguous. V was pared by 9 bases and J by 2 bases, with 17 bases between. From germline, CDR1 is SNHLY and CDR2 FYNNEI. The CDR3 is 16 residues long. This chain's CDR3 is CASHLPVSAGANVLTF. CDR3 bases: TGTGCCAGTCATCTACCGGTGTCCGCTGGGGCCAACGTCCTGACTTTC. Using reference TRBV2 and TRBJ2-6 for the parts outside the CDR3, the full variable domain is EPEVTQTPSHQVTQMGQEVILRCVPISNHLYFYWYRQILGQKVEFLVSFYNNEISEKSEIFDDQFSVERPDGSNFTLKIRSTKLEDSAMYFCASHLPVSAGANVLTFGAGSRLTVL.

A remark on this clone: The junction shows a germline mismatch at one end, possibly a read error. The CDR3 spells CASSVGGLANQETQYF. CDR3 sequence (DNA): TGTGCTAGCAGCGTGGGGGGACTAGCGAATCAAGAGACCCAGTACTTC. The chain couples TRBV7-7 to TRBJ2-5, with 10 bases aligning to TRBD2. Germline assignment: CDR1 SSHAT and CDR2 FNYEAQ (reference sequence). CDR3 size: 16 residues.

The CDR3 loop is CASSLATGATDTQYF. The CDR3, as DNA: TGTGCCAGCAGCTTAGCTACCGGAGCCACAGATACGCAGTATTTT. V usage is TRBV7-8 and J usage is TRBJ2-3; D not resolved. Trimming left V 0 bases short and J 2 bases short, with 9 bases between. CDR3 length: 15 amino acids. Germline V gene sequence: CDR1 SGHVS, CDR2 FQNEAQ.

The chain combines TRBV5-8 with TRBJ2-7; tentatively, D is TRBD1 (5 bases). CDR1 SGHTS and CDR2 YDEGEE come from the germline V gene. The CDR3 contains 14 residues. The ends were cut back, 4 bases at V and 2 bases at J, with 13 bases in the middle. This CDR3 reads CASSSRGYPYEQYF. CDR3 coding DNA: TGTGCCAGCAGCAGTAGGGGATACCCCTACGAGCAGTACTTC.